This TCR beta chain was recovered during a study of CD8 T cells in ankylosing spondylitis. Study-wide results and caveats: According to the report, clones linked to the disease were significantly enriched in matched synovial fluid samples taken from ankylosing spondylitis patients.

V shed 6 bases and J 11 bases; nucleotides not matched to a gene: 1. This CDR3 has 11 residues. As regards this clonotype: Its matching antigen is unknown.

TCRdb re-called the 5' RACE reads through MiXCR, storing one row per CDR3 protein. The sample has roughly 240,000 distinct CDR3 sequences; 32% are singletons. The sequence came from a male donor with ankylosing spondylitis or in good health (not recorded which). Material for sequencing was blood, either unsorted or a sorted T cell fraction (not recorded which). This chain connects TRBV12-3 or TRBV12-4 to TRBJ2-1; TRBD2 aligns across 10 bases. CDR3 residues: CASRGLAQQFF. As DNA, the CDR3 is TGTGCCAGCAGGGGACTAGCGCAGCAGTTCTTC.